Reported below is one TCR beta chain. Its antigen is unidentified. TCRdb re-called the 5' RACE reads with MiXCR, one entry per CDR3 protein. The sample holds about 460,000 distinct CDR3 sequences, approximately 5.3% seen once. With 5 bases removed from V and 0 bases from J, the gap between germline ends came to 8 bases. There are 15 residues in the CDR3. Germline V gene sequence: CDR1 SGHNT, CDR2 YENEEA. The sample originates from a study of CD8 T cells in ankylosing spondylitis. General observations from the study: One TCR beta motif, made up of roughly eight highly homologous variants, appeared characteristic of ankylosing spondylitis blood.

This TCR was sampled from a male donor with ankylosing spondylitis. V usage is TRBV11-3 and J usage is TRBJ2-6; the D is unclear. Sequencing was performed on blood, either unsorted or a sorted T cell fraction (not recorded which). The CDR3 sequence: CASSPQHSGANVLTF. The CDR3 bases are TGTGCCAGCAGCCCGCAGCACTCTGGGGCCAACGTCCTGACTTTC.